Shown below are 4 T cell receptor beta chains from a single sample sequenced in a study of CD8 T cells in Susac syndrome. After extraction with the RNeasy kit, roughly 0.45 to 1 ug of the RNA was reverse transcribed using random hexamers. TCRdb reprocessed the immunoSEQ multiplex PCR reads with MiXCR, giving one entry per CDR3 protein. Here the sample spans over 150,000 distinct CDR3 sequences, roughly 94% being singletons. Sequenced sample: CD4+ T cells from PBMCs. The receptor set was obtained from a human donor with Susac syndrome.

Comment on this clonotype: Here the CDR3 omits its conserved ending phenylalanine or tryptophan, so a read error is the likely source. The chain recombines TRBV29-1 with TRBJ2-1; D unresolved. Trimming cost V 6 bases and J 7 bases, with 13 bases left between them. CDR3 length equals 12 residues. Germline-derived CDR1 and CDR2 are SQVTM and ANQGSEA. CDR3 protein: CSVRRVLNEQFL. CDR3 coding DNA: TGCAGCGTCCGACGAGTACTGAATGAGCAGTTCCTC.

The chain links TRBV4-3 to TRBJ1-2, with D tentatively TRBD1 (6 bases). The CDR3 sequence is 16 residues long. Germline values: CDR1 LGHNA, CDR2 YSLEER. Trimming left V 1 base short and J 8 bases short, with 20 bases between. The CDR3 loop reads CASSQASTGRVGGYTF. The CDR3 DNA sequence: TGCGCCAGCAGCCAAGCTTCGACAGGACGAGTAGGAGGCTACACCTTC.

This chain's CDR3 is CASSQDRDTQYF. CDR3 sequence (DNA): TGTGCCAGCAGCCAAGATAGAGATACGCAGTATTTT. The chain couples TRBV3-1 to TRBJ2-3; D uncertain. The V gene lost 0 bases and the J gene lost 5 bases, with 3 bases spanning the gap. CDR1 LGHDT and CDR2 YNNKEL come from the germline V gene (reference sequence). The CDR3 consists of 12 residues.

This chain uses TRBV20-1 with TRBJ2-1, with D tentatively TRBD1 or TRBD2 (5 bases each). CDR1 is DFQATT and CDR2 is SNEGSKA in the germline V gene (reference sequence). V was trimmed by 3 bases and J by 9 bases, leaving 12 bases between them. This CDR3 is built from 12 residues. The CDR3 loop reads CSARPRGGEQFF. In DNA, the CDR3 is TGCAGTGCTAGGCCGAGGGGTGGTGAGCAGTTCTTC.